This record concerns one T cell receptor beta chain sequence. This sample stems from a study of T cell changes during pregnancy in multiple sclerosis. The repertoire was sequenced with immunoSEQ multiplex PCR; TCRdb's copy has only in-frame clones and lacks some. The table records roughly 89,000 clones, around 93% of them present only once. Germline lookup yields CDR1 SGHRS and CDR2 YFSETQ. Trimming left V 4 bases short and J 0 bases short, with 7 bases between. The CDR3 has 13 amino acids. The V and J genes are TRBV5-1 and TRBJ1-2, with unresolved D. The sample in question was peripheral blood, obtained in the third trimester of pregnancy. This TCR was recovered from a female donor with multiple sclerosis, enrolled in a pregnancy study. The CDR3 reads CASSGTANYGYTF. The CDR3 DNA is TGCGCCAGCAGCGGTACTGCTAACTATGGCTACACCTTC.